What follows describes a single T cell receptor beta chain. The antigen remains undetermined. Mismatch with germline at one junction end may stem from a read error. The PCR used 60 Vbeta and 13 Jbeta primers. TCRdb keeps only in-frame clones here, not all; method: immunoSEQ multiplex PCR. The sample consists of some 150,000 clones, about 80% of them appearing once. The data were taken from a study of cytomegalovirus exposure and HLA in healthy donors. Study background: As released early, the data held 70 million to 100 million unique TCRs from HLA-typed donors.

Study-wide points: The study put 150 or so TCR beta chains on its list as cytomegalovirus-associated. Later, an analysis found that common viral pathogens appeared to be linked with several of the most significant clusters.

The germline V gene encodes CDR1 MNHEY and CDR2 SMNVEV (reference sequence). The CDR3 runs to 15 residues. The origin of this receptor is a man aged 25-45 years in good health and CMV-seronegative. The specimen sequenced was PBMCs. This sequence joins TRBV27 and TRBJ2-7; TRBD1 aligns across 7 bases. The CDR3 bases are TGTGCCAGCAGTCTATCCCCGACAGGGACCTACGAGCAGTACTTC. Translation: CASSLSPTGTYEQYF.